The T cell receptor beta chain under discussion was sequenced for a study of blood T cell repertoires in COVID-19. Across the study: COVID-19 samples, acute and convalescent, were from the United States, Italy and Spain. PBMCs, B-cell-depleted T cells, or T cells provided the cDNA or gDNA that made up the material.

In the original analysis: Amplification of reference gene primers was used by the study to estimate nucleated cell counts. Some clones are missing from TCRdb's copy, which holds only in-frame ones; the method was immunoSEQ multiplex PCR. The D gene and trimming were derived from the DNA, and the V and J assignments and clone size from that table. The sample has 53,000 or so clones; roughly 85% are singletons. The TCR originated in a man aged 55 to 70 with acute or convalescent COVID-19. Specimen: peripheral blood.

CDR3 sequence: CASSFQTTTGELFF. The CDR3 DNA follows: TGTGCCAGCAGTTTTCAAACAACGACCGGGGAGCTGTTTTTT. The chain joins TRBV28 to TRBJ2-2, with no clear D. The V gene's germline CDR1 is MDHEN and CDR2 SYDVKM. CDR3 length: 14 amino acids. Trimming left V 3 bases short and J 5 bases short, with 10 bases between. The variable domain in full, with the rest retrieved from reference TRBV28 and TRBJ2-2, is DVKVTQSSRYLVKRTGEKVFLECVQDMDHENMFWYRQDPGLGLRLIYFSYDVKMKEKGDIPEGYSVSREKKERFSLILESASTNQTSMYLCASSFQTTTGELFFGEGSRLTVL.